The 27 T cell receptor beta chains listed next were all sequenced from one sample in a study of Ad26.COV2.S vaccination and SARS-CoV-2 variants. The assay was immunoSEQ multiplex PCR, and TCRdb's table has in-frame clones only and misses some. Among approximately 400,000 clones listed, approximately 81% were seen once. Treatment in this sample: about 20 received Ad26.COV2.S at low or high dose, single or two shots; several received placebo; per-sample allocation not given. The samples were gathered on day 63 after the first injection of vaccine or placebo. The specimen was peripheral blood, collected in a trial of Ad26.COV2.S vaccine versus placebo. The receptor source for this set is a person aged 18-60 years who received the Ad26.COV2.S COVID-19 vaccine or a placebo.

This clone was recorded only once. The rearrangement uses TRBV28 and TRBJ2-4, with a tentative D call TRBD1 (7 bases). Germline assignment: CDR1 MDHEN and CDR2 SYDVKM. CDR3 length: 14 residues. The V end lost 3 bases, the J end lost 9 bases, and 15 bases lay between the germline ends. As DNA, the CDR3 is TGTGCCAGCAGTTTTTCAGGGGGGTTGGTCATTCAGTACTTC. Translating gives CASSFSGGLVIQYF.

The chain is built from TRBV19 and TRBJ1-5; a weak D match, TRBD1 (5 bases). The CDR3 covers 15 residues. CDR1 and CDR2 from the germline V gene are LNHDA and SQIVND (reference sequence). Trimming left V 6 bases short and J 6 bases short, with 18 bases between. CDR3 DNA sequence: TGTGCCAGTAGCCTGAGAGATGGGGCACGTCAGCCCCAGCATTTT. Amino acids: CASSLRDGARQPQHF.

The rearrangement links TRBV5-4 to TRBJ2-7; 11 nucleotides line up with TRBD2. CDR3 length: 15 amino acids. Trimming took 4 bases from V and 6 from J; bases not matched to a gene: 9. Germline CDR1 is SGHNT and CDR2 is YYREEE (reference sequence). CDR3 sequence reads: CASSPLLAGDSEQYF. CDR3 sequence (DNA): TGTGCCAGCAGCCCTCTACTAGCGGGAGACAGCGAGCAGTACTTC.

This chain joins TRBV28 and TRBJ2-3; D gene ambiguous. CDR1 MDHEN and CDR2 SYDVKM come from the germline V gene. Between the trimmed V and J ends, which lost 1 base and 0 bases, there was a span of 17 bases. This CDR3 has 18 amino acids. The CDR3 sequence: CASSLFWVQTASTDTQYF. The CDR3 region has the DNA TGTGCCAGCAGTTTATTTTGGGTTCAGACGGCAAGCACAGATACGCAGTATTTT. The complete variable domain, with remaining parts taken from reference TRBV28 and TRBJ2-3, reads DVKVTQSSRYLVKRTGEKVFLECVQDMDHENMFWYRQDPGLGLRLIYFSYDVKMKEKGDIPEGYSVSREKKERFSLILESASTNQTSMYLCASSLFWVQTASTDTQYFGPGTRLTVL.

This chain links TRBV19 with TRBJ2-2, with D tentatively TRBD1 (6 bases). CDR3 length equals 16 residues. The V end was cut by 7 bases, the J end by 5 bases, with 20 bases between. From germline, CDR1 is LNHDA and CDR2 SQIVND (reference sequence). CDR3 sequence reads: CASIPRGGRGTGELFF. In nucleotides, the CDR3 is TGTGCCAGTATCCCCAGGGGTGGGAGAGGGACCGGGGAGCTGTTTTTT.

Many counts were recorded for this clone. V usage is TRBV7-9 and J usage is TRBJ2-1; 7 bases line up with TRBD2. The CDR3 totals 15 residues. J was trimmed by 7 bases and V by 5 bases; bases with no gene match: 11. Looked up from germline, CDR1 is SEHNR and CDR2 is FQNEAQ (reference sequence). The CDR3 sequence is CASSSSGRWMNEQFF. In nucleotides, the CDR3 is TGTGCCAGCAGCAGTAGCGGGCGCTGGATGAATGAGCAGTTCTTC.

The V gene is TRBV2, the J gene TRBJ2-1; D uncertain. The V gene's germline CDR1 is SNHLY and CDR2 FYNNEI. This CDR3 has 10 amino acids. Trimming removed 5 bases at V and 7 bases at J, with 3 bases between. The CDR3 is CASSLNEQFF. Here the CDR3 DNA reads TGTGCCAGCAGTCTAAATGAGCAGTTCTTC.

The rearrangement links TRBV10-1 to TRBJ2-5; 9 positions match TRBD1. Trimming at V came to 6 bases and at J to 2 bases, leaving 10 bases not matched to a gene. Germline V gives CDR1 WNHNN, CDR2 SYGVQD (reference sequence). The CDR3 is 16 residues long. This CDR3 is CASSGGQGGGQETQYF. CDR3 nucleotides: TGCGCCAGCAGCGGGGGACAGGGTGGGGGGCAAGAGACCCAGTACTTC.

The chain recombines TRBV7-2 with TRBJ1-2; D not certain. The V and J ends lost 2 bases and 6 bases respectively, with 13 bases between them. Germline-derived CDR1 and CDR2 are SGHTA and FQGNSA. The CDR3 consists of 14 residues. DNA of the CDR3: TGTGCCAGCAGCTTATTTGGGAATGCAGATGGCTACACCTTC. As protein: CASSLFGNADGYTF.

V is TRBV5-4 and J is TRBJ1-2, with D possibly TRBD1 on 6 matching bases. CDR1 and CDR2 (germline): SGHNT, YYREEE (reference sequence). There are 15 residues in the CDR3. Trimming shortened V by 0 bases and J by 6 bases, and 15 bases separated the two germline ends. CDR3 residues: CASSLAGRGRDGYTF. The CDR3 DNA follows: TGTGCCAGCAGCTTGGCCGGGAGGGGGAGAGATGGCTACACCTTC.

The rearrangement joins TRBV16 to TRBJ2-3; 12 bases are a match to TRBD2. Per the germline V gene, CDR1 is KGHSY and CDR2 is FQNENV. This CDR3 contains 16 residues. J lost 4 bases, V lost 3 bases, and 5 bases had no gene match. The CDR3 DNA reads TGTGCCAGCAGCCATCTAGCGGGAGGGCCTTCAGATACGCAGTATTTT. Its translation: CASSHLAGGPSDTQYF.

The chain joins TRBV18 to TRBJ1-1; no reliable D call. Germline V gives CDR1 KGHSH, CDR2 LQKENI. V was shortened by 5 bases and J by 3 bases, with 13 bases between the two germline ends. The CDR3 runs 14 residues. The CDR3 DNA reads TGTGCCAGCTCAGCCGTCCCCGGGGACACTGAAGCTTTCTTT. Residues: CASSAVPGDTEAFF.

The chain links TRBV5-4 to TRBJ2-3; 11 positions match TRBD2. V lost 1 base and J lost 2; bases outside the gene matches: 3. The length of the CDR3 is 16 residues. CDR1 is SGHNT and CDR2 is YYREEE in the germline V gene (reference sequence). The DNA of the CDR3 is TGTGCCAGCAGCTTGAATAGCGGGGGGGCCACAGATACGCAGTATTTT. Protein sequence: CASSLNSGGATDTQYF.

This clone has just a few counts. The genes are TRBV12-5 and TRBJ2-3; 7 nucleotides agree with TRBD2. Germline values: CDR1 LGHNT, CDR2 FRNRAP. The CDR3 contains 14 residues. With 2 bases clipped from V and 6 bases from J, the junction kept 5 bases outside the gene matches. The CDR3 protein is CASGLRLGGDTQYF. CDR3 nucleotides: TGTGCTAGTGGTTTGCGTCTGGGAGGGGATACGCAGTATTTT.

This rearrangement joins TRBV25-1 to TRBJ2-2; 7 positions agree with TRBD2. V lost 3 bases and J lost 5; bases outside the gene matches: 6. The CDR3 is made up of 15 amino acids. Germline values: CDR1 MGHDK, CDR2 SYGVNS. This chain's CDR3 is CASSDALAYTGELFF. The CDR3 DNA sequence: TGTGCCAGCAGTGATGCACTAGCGTATACCGGGGAGCTGTTTTTT.

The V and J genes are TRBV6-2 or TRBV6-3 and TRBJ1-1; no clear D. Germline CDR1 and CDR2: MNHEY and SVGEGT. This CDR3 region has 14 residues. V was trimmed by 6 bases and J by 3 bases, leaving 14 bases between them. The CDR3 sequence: CASSSEGRYTEAFF. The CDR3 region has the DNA TGTGCCAGCAGCTCGGAGGGCAGGTACACTGAAGCTTTCTTT.

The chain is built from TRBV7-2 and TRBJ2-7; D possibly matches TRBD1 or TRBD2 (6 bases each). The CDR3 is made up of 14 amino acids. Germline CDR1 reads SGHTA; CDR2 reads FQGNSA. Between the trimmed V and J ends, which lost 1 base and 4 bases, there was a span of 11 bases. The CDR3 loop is CASSLGGAQYEQYF. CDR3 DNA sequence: TGTGCCAGCAGCTTAGGGGGGGCTCAATACGAGCAGTACTTC.

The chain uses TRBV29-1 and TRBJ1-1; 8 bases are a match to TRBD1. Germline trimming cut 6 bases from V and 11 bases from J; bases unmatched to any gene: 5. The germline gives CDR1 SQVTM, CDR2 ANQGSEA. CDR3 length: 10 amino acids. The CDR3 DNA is TGCAGCGTCACCAGGGGGCTGGCTTTCTTT. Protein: CSVTRGLAFF.

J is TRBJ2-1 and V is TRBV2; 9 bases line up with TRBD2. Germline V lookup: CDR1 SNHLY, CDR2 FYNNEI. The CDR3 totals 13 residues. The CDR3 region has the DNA TGTGCTACCGTCCGGCGGGAGGGGAATGAGCAGTTCTTC. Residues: CATVRREGNEQFF.

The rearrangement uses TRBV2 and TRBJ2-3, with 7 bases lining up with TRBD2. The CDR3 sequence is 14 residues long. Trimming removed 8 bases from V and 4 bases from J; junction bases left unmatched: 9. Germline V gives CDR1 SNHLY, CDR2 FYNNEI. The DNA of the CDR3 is TGTGCCAGCGCCTCTAGCGGTGTGGCAGATACGCAGTATTTT. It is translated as CASASSGVADTQYF.

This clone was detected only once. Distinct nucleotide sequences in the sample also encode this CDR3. CDR3 in amino acids: CASSLDRYEQYF. The CDR3, as DNA: TGTGCCAGCAGCTTGGATCGGTACGAGCAGTACTTC. The rearrangement uses TRBV5-4 and TRBJ2-7, with D unresolved. Trimming shortened V by 0 bases and J by 4 bases, and 5 bases separated the two germline ends. CDR1 and CDR2 (germline): SGHNT, YYREEE (reference sequence). The CDR3 is 12 amino acids.

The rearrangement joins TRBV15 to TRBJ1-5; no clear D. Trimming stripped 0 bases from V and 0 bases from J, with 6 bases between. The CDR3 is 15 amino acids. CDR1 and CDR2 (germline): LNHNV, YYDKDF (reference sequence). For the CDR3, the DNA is TGTGCCACCAGCAGAGATCACGCTAGCAATCAGCCCCAGCATTTT. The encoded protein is CATSRDHASNQPQHF.

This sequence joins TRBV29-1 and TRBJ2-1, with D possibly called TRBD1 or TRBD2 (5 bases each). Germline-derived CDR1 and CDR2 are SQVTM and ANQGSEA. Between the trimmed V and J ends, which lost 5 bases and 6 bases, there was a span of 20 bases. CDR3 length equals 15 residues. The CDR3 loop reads CSVQSGTPGSNEQFF. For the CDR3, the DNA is TGCAGCGTTCAATCCGGGACCCCCGGTTCCAATGAGCAGTTCTTC.

The CDR3 loop is CASSLFAAEQYF. The CDR3 coding sequence is TGTGCCAGCAGCTTGTTTGCCGCGGAGCAGTACTTC. The V call is TRBV5-4, the J call TRBJ2-7; D is unclear. This CDR3 has 12 residues. Between the trimmed V and J ends, which lost 1 base and 7 bases, there was a span of 9 bases. CDR1 is SGHNT and CDR2 is YYREEE in the germline V gene (reference sequence).

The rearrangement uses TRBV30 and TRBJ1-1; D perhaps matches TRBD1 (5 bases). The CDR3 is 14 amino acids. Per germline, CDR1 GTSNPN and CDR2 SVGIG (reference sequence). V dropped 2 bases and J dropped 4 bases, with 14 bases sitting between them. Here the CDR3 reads CAWSPQGMVTEAFF. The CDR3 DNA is TGTGCCTGGAGTCCTCAGGGAATGGTCACTGAAGCTTTCTTT.

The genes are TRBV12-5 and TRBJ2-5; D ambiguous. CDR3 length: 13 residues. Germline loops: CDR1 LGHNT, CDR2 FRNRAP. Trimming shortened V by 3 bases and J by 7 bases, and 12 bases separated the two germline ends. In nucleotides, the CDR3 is TGTGCTAGTGGTTTACTCGCCTCGGGGACCCAGTACTTC. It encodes CASGLLASGTQYF. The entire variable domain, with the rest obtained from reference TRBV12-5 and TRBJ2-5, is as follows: DARVTQTPRHKVTEMGQEVTMRCQPILGHNTVFWYRQTMMQGLELLAYFRNRAPLDDSGMPKDRFSAEMPDATLATLKIQPSEPRDSAVYFCASGLLASGTQYFGPGTRLLVL.

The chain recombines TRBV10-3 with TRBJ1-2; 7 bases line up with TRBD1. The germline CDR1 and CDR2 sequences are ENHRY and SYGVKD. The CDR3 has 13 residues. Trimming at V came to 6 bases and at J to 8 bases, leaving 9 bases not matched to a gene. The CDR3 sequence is CAISQTGNDGYTF. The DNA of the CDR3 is TGTGCCATCAGCCAGACAGGGAACGACGGCTACACCTTC.